This T cell receptor beta chain was profiled in a study of early T cells in non-severe SARS-CoV-2 infection. In the study overall: Bulk RNA taken from unsorted whole blood was sequenced, leaving chains unpaired. Findings of the study overall: Matching with VDJdb favored anti-spike CD8 responses (missing private and CD4 specificities).

The protocol attached unique molecular identifiers to individual cDNA molecules. Each CDR3 protein is one row after TCRdb ran MiXCR on the 5' RACE reads. Here the sample spans around 37,000 distinct CDR3 sequences, over 8.5% being singletons. There are 12 residues in the CDR3. CDR1 is MDHEN and CDR2 is SYDVKM in the germline V gene. V lost 7 bases and J 4 bases, leaving 10 bases between the germline ends. Concerning this clonotype: The antigen is undetermined.

The source is an adult who was a healthcare worker with PCR-confirmed SARS-CoV-2 infection or an uninfected control (not recorded which). The V gene is TRBV28, the J gene TRBJ2-5; D unresolved. Sequenced sample: whole blood. The CDR3 coding sequence is TGTGCCAGCAAGGCTAGATTAGAGACCCAGTACTTC. This sequence encodes CASKARLETQYF.